This is a list of T cell receptor beta chains from one sample in a study of blood T cells in healthy people across ages. From the 5' RACE reads, TCRdb called clonotypes with MiXCR, one entry per CDR3 protein. The sample has 800,000 to 1,000,000 distinct CDR3 sequences; around 46% are singletons. Sample: blood. All receptors derive from a man aged 25-40 years in good health. CDR3s include the opening cysteine and the closing phenylalanine or tryptophan. A D gene is named only where the DNA matches it firmly. Size is stated for part of the rows, as once, few or many counts, or as a class when the clone is expanded.

TGTGCCAGCAGCCCACGGCGGGACCACTACAATGAGCAGTTCTTC	CASSPRRDHYNEQFF	.	TRBJ2-1	15	few	TRBV3-1
TGTGCCAGCAGCCACCCGGGACTAGTCGCCGAGCAGTACTTC	CASSHPGLVAEQYF	TRBD2	TRBJ2-7	14	.	TRBV3-1
TGTGCCAGCAGTTACTCGAAGGCTTTAGTGGGAAATGAGCAGTTCTTC	CASSYSKALVGNEQFF	.	TRBJ2-1	16	.	TRBV6-5
TGCGCCAGTAAGGACAGGGGGTCTCCGGAAGCTTTCTTT	CASKDRGSPEAFF	TRBD1	TRBJ1-1	13	once	TRBV4-3
TGTGCCAGCAGGCCCCCAGGATCGCGAGGCTACACCTTC	CASRPPGSRGYTF	.	TRBJ1-2	13	.	TRBV6-2/TRBV6-3
TGTGCCAGCAGCTTAGCCCCAGCGCAGAGCTCCTACAATGAGCAGTTCTTC	CASSLAPAQSSYNEQFF	.	TRBJ2-1	17	.	TRBV7-2
TGTGCCAGCAGACGGACAGGGGTCGATGAGCAGTTCTTC	CASRRTGVDEQFF	TRBD1	TRBJ2-1	13	.	TRBV6-1
TGCAGTGCGATCCAGGGGATTCAGCCCCAGCATTTT	CSAIQGIQPQHF	.	TRBJ1-5	12	.	TRBV20-1
TGTGCCAGCAGCTCGGGACTAGCGGGAGTGGACAATGAGCAGTTCTTC	CASSSGLAGVDNEQFF	TRBD2	TRBJ2-1	16	.	TRBV7-3
TGCAGTGCTAGAGTGACTAGCGGGGGGTGTGAGCAGTTCTTC	CSARVTSGGCEQFF	TRBD2	TRBJ2-1	14	.	TRBV20-1
TGTGCCTGGAGTTCCGGGCAGGGCGGGGGCTACACCTTC	CAWSSGQGGGYTF	.	TRBJ1-2	13	.	TRBV30
TGTGCCAGCAGCAAAGTGAGGGTAAGGGGGGTTACCTGCAATCAGCCCCAGCATTTT	CASSKVRVRGVTCNQPQHF	.	TRBJ1-5	19	.	TRBV21-1
TGTGCCAGCAGAAGGGAGATACAAGAGACCCAGTACTTC	CASRREIQETQYF	.	TRBJ2-5	13	few	TRBV14
TGTGCCAGCAGCTTAGGTCTGGGGCGGACTGGTGAGCAGTTCTTC	CASSLGLGRTGEQFF	.	TRBJ2-1	15	.	TRBV7-2
TGTGCCAGCAGCTTCTCTCCCCGGACAGTGAACACTGAAGCTTTCTTT	CASSFSPRTVNTEAFF	.	TRBJ1-1	16	.	TRBV6-2/TRBV6-3
TGTGCCGGCAGGAAAGGACTAGCCGCAGATACGCAGTATTTT	CAGRKGLAADTQYF	TRBD2	TRBJ2-3	14	.	TRBV12-3/TRBV12-4